The entry below gives a single T cell receptor beta chain sequence along with its context. Here immunoSEQ multiplex PCR was the method, and the copy in TCRdb shows in-frame clones only, minus some. Of under 45,000 clones listed, 80% to 90% were seen once; the top ten hold around 1.8%. V shed 6 bases and J shed 0 bases, with 15 bases lying between them. There are 17 residues in the CDR3. Germline-derived CDR1 and CDR2 are MDHEN and SYDVKM. The data belong to a study of T cell clonotyping in hematopoietic cell transplantation. Sequencing used peripheral blood mononuclear cells. This TCR was recovered from a woman aged 40 to 55 in good health. Some clones in this sample may be carry-over from other donors' samples. The chain recombines TRBV28 with TRBJ2-6; the D is unclear. The CDR3 loop reads CASSTPAASSGANVLTF. The CDR3 DNA sequence: TGTGCCAGCAGCACCCCGGCCGCGTCCTCTGGGGCCAACGTCCTGACTTTC.